The TCR beta chain under discussion was sequenced for a study of cytomegalovirus exposure and HLA in healthy donors. Per germline, CDR1 SGHTS and CDR2 YDEGEE. Trimming removed 2 bases from V and 1 base from J, with 8 bases in between. The CDR3 length is 14 residues. PCR amplification relied on 60 Vbeta primers (plus 13 Jbeta primers). Clones were read by immunoSEQ multiplex PCR, and TCRdb kept only the in-frame ones, dropping some. The sample has 200,000 to 250,000 clones, around 88% seen once; the top ten hold roughly 1%. The clonotype was recovered from a woman aged 18 to 35 in good health and CMV-seronegative. V is TRBV5-8 and J is TRBJ2-3, with no clear D. The sample consisted of PBMCs. The CDR3 loop is CASSFLVGTDTQYF. The CDR3 DNA follows: TGTGCCAGCAGCTTTTTAGTGGGCACAGATACGCAGTATTTT.